The rows below give T cell receptor beta chains drawn from one sample of a study of cytomegalovirus exposure and HLA in healthy donors. The assay was immunoSEQ multiplex PCR, and TCRdb's table has in-frame clones only and misses some. The sample contains more than 200,000 clones, more than 60% of which appear only once. The specimen was PBMCs. Receptors originate from a man aged 35 to 55 in good health and CMV-seronegative. Each CDR3 is given without its conserved first and last residue. D genes are given only for firm matches.

12	TRBV7-9	TRBJ1-2	TRBD1	ASSSGTGYYGYT
13	TRBV7-9	TRBJ1-1	TRBD1	ASSLATQGGTEAF
14	TRBV7-8	TRBJ1-1	TRBD1	ASSSSLRGRRSEAF
16	TRBV18	TRBJ2-3	TRBD1	ASSPQGQLPYSTDTQY
12	TRBV7-8	TRBJ1-1	-	ASSLVQGNTEAF
15	TRBV9	TRBJ1-1	-	ASSIDQRGLSNTEAF
14	TRBV19	TRBJ2-1	TRBD2	ASSRAGGGYYNEQF
14	TRBV7-2	TRBJ2-3	TRBD2	ASSPSSGLTQVTQY
11	TRBV6-1	TRBJ2-5	-	AIQTGGVWTQY
15	TRBV18	TRBJ1-1	TRBD1	ASSAMTGGNSNTEAF
10	TRBV6-6	TRBJ1-2	-	ASRLYRDGYT
10	TRBV14	TRBJ1-1	-	ASSQEGREAF
14	TRBV27	TRBJ2-3	-	ASSLKGLSSTDTQY
10	TRBV2	TRBJ1-4	-	ASRGQDEKLF
12	TRBV6-1	TRBJ1-2	TRBD1	ASSEGTGPYGYT
13	TRBV5-5	TRBJ2-2	TRBD1	ASSAGQGNTGELF
15	TRBV28	TRBJ1-6	-	ASSFPSYREINSPLH
10	TRBV12-5	TRBJ1-5	TRBD1	ASGETGISQH
10	TRBV7-3	TRBJ2-1	-	ASSFSGNEQF
13	TRBV19	TRBJ1-4	-	ASTLNYREREKLF
11	TRBV28	TRBJ1-1	-	ASVTGKPTEAF
11	TRBV10-3	TRBJ2-7	TRBD2	AISEGGGSEQY
12	TRBV4-1	TRBJ2-5	-	ASSLGRAGETQY
11	TRBV4-1	TRBJ1-1	-	ASRYSRNTEAF
14	TRBV4-1	TRBJ1-6	-	ASSQVQGADNSPLH